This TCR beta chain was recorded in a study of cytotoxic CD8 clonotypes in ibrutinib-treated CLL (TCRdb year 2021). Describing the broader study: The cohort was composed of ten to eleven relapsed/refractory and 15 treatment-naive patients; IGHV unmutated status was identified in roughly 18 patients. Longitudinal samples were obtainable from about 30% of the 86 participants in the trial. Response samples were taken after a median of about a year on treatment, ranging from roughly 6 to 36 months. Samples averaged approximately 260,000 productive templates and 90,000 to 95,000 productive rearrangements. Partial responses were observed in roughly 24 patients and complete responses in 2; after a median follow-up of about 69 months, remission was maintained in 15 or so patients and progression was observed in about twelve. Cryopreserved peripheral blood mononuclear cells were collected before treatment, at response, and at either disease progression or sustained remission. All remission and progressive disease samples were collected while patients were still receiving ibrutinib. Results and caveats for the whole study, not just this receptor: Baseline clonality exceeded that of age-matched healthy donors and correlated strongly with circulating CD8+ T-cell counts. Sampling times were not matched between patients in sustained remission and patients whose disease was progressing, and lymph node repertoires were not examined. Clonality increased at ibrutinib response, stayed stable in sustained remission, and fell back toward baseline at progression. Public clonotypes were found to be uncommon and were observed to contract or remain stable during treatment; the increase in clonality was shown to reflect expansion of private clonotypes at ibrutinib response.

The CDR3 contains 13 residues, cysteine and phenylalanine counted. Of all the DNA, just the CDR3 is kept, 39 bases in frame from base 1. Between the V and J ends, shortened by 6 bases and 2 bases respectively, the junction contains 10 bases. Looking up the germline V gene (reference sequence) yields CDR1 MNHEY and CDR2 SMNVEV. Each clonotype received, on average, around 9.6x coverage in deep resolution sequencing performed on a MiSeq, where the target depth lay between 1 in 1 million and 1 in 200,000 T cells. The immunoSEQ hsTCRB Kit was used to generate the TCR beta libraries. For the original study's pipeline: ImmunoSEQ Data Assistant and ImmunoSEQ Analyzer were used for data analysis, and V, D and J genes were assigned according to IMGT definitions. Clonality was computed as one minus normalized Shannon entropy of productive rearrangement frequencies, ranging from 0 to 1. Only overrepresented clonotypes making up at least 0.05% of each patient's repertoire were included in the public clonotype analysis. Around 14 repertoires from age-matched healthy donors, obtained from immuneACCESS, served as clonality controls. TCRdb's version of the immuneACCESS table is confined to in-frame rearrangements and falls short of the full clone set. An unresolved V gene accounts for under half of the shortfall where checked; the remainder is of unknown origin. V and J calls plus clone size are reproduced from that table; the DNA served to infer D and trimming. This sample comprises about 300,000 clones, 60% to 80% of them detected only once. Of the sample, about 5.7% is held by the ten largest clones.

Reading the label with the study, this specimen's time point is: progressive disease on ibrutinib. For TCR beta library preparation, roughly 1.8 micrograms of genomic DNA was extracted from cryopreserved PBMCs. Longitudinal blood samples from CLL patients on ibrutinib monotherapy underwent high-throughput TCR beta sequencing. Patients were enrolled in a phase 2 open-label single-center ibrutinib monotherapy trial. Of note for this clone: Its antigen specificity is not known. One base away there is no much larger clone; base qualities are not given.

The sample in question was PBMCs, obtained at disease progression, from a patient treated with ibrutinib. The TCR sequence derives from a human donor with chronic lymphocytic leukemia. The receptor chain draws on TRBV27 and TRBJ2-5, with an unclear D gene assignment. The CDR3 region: CASSRNSQETQYF. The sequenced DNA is TGTGCCAGCAGCCGTAACAGTCAAGAGACCCAGTACTTC.